Detailed here is one TCR beta chain. What it binds is not known. The sample is drawn from a study of shared clonotypes between healthy human individuals. The CDR3 is 16 amino acids. With V trimmed by 2 bases and J by 0 bases, 4 bases remained unmatched. The germline CDR1 and CDR2 sequences are SGDLS and YYNGEE. This table comes from immunoSEQ multiplex PCR, and its TCRdb copy is limited to in-frame clones, with some not included. The sample carries 2 million to 2.5 million clones, 85% to 95% recorded once. Points from the study as a whole: For naive CD4 cells, approximately 4.7% of clonotypes were shared across a handful of donors. Naive subsets, compared against memory subsets, generally had larger estimated richness values.

The rearrangement uses TRBV9 and TRBJ2-1; 8 nucleotides align to TRBD2. The source of this sequence is a man younger than 35 in good health. Some clones in this sample may be carry-over from other donors' samples. The sample consisted of naive CD4+ T cells from PBMCs. The subset is: CD45RA+ positively selected. The CDR3 bases are TGTGCCAGCAGCGTTACCGGGACTAGCTCCTACAATGAGCAGTTCTTC. Protein product: CASSVTGTSSYNEQFF.